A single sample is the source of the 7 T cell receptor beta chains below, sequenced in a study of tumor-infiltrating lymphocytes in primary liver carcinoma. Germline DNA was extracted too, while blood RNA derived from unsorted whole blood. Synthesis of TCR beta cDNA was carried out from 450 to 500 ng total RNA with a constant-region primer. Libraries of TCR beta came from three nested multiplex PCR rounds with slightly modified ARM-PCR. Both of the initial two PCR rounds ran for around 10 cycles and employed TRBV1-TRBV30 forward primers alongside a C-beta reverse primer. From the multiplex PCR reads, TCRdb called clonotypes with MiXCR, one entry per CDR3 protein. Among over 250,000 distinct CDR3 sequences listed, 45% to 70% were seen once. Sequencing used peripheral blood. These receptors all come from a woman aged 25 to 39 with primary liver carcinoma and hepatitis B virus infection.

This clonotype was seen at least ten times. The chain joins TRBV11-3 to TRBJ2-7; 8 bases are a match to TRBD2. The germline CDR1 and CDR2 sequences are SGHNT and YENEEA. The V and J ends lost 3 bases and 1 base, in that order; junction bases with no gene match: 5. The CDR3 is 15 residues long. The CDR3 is CASSLQSGRSYEQYF. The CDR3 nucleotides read TGTGCCAGCAGCTTGCAAAGCGGGAGATCCTACGAGCAGTACTTC.

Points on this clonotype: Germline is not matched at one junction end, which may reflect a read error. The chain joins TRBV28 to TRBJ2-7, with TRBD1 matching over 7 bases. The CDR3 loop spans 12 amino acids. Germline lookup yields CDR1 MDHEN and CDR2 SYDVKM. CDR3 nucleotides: TGTGCCGGCAGACAGGGAAGCTACGAGCAGTACTTC. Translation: CAGRQGSYEQYF.

This CDR3 reads CSVGTNSTDTQYF. Written as DNA, the CDR3 is TGCAGCGTGGGCACGAATAGCACAGATACGCAGTATTTT. The chain couples TRBV29-1 to TRBJ2-3, with unresolved D. This CDR3 has 13 amino acids. From germline, CDR1 is SQVTM and CDR2 ANQGSEA. V lost 6 bases and J lost 0, with 10 bases in between.

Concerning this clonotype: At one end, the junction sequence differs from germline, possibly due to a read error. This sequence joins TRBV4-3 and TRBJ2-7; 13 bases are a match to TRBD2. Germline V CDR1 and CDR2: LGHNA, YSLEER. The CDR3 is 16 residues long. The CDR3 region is CASSQGGTSGVYGQYF. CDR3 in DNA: TGCGCCAGCAGCCAAGGGGGGACTAGCGGGGTCTACGGGCAGTACTTC.

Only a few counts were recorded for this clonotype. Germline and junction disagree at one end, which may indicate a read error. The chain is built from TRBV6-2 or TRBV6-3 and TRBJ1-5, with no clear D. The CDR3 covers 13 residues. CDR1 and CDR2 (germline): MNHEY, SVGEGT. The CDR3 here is CASGYRDNQPQHF. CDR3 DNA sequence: TGTGCCAGCGGTTATAGGGACAATCAGCCCCAGCATTTT.

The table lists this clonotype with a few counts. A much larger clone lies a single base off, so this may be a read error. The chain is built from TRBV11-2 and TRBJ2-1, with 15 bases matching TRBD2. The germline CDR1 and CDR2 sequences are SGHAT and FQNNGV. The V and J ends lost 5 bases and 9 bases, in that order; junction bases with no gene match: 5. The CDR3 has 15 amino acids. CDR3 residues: CASSPGTSGGIEQFF. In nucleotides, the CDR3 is TGTGCCAGCAGCCCAGGGACTAGCGGGGGGATTGAGCAGTTCTTC.

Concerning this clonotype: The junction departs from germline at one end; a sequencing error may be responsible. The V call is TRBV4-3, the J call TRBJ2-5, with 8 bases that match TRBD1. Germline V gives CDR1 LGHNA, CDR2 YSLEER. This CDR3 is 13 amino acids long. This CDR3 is CARSQERTGTQYF. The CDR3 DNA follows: TGCGCCCGCAGCCAAGAGAGGACAGGGACCCAATACTTC.